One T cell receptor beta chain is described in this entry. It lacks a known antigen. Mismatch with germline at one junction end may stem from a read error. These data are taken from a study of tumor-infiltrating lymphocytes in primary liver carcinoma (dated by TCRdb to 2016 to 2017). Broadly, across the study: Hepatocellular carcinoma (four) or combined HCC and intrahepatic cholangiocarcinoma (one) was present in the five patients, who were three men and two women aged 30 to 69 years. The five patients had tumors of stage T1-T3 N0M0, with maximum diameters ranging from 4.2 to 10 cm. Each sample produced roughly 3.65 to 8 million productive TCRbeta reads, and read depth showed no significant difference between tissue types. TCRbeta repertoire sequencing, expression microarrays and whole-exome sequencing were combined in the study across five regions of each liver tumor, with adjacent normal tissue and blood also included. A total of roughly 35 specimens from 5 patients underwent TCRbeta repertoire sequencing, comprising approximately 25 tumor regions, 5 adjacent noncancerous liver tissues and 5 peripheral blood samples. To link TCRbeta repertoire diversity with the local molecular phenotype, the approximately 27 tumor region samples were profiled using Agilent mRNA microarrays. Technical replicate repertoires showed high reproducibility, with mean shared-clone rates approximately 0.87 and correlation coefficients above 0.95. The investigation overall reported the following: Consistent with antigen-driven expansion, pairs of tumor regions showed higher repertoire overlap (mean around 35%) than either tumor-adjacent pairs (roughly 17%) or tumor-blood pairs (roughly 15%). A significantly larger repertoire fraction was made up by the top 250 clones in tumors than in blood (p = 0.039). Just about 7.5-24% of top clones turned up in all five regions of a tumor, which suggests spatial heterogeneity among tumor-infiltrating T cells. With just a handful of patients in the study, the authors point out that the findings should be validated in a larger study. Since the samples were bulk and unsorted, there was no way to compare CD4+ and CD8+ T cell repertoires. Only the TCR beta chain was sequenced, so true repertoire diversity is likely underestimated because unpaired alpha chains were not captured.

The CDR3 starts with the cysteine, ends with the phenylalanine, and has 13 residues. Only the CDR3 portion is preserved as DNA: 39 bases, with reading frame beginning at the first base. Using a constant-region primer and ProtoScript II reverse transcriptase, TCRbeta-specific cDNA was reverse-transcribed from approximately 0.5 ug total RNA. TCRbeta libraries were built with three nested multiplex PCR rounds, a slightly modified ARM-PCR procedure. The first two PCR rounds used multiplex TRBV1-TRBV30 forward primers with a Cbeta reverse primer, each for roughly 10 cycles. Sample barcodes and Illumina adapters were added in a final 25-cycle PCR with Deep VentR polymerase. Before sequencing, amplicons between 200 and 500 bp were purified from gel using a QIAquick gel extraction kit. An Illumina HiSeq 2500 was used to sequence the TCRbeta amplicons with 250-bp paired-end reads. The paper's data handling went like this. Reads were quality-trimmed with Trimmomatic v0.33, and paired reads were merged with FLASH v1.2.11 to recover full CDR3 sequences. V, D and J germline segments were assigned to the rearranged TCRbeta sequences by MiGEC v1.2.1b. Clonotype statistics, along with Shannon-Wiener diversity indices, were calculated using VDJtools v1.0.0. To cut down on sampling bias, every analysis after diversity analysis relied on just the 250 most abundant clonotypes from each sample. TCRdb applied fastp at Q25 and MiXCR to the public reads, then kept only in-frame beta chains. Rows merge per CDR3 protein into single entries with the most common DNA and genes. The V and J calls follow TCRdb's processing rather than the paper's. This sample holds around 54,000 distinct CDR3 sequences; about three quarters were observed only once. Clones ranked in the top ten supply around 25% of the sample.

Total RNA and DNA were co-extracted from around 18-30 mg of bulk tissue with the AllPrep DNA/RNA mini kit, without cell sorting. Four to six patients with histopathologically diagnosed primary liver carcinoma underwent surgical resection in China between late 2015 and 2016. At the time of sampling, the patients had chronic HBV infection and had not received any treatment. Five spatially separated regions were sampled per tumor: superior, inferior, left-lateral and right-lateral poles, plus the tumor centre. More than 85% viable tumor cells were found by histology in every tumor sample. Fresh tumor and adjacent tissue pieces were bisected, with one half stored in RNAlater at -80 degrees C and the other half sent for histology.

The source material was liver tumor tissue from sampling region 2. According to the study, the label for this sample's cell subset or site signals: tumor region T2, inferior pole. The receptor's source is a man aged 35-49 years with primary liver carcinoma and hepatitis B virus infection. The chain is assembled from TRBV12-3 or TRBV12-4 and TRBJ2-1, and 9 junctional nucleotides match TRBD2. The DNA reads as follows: TGTGTCAGCACTCCGACTAGCGGAAATGAGCAGTTCTTC. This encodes CVSTPTSGNEQFF.